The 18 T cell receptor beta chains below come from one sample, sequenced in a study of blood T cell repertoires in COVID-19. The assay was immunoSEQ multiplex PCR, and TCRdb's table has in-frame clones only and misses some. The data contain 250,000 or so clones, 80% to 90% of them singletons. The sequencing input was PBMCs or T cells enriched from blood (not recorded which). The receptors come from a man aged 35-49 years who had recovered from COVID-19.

The CDR3 sequence: CASSEAGTDHQPQHF. Here the CDR3 DNA reads TGTGCCAGCAGTGAAGCGGGGACAGACCATCAGCCCCAGCATTTT. The chain employs TRBV6-1 and TRBJ1-5, with TRBD1 matching over 7 bases. The V and J ends lost 0 bases and 5 bases, in that order; junction bases with no gene match: 4. Germline-derived CDR1 and CDR2 are MNHNS and SASEGT. This CDR3 is built from 15 residues.

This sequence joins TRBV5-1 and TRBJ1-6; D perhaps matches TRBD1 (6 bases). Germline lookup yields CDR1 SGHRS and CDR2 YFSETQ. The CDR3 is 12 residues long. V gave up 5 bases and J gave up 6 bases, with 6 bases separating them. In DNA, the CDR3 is TGCGCCAGCAGACAGGGTAATTCACCCCTCCACTTT. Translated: CASRQGNSPLHF.

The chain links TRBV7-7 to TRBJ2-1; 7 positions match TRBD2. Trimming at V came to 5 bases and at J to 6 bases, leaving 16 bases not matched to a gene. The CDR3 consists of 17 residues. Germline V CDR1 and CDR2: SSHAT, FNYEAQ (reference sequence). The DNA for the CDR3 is TGTGCCAGCAGCAAAGCTCCGGGACGGGGGGATTCCAATGAGCAGTTCTTC. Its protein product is CASSKAPGRGDSNEQFF.

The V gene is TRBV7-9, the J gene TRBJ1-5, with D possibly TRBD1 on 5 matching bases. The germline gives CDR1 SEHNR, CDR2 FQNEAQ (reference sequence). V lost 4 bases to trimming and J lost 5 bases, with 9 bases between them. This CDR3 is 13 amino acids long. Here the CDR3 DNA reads TGTGCCAGCAGCTCCACAGGTGATCAGCCCCAGCATTTT. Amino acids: CASSSTGDQPQHF.

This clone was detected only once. The CDR3 loop is CASSRDRENSPLHF. CDR3 coding DNA: TGTGCCAGCAGCAGGGACAGAGAGAATTCACCCCTCCACTTT. The chain carries TRBV5-4 and TRBJ1-6; 7 bases align to TRBD1. The V segment lost 4 bases and the J segment 7 bases; nucleotides outside the gene matches: 5. This CDR3 contains 14 residues. CDR1 is SGHNT and CDR2 is YYREEE in the germline V gene (reference sequence).

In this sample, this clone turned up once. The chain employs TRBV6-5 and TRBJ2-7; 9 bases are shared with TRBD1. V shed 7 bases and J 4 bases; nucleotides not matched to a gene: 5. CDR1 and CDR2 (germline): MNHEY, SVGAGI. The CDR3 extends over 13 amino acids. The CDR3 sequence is CASNPGQGYEQYF. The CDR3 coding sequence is TGTGCCAGCAATCCGGGACAGGGTTACGAGCAGTACTTC.

The CDR3 DNA reads TGTGCCAGCAGCCAAGGTTCACAGGGGGCAGGGACGCAGTATTTT. Encoded protein: CASSQGSQGAGTQYF. The chain recombines TRBV3-1 (or the pseudogene TRBV3-2) with TRBJ2-3; 9 positions agree with TRBD1. V trimming: 1 base; J trimming: 9 bases; junction bases outside the gene matches: 8. The CDR3 covers 15 residues. CDR1 and CDR2 from the germline V gene are LGHDT and YNNKEL (reference sequence).

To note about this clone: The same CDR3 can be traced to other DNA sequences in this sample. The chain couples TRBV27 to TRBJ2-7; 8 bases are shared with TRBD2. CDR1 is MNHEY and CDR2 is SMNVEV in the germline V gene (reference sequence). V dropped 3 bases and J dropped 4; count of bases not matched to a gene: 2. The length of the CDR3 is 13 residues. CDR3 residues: CASSFSGGYEQYF. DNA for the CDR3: TGTGCCAGCAGTTTTTCGGGAGGGTACGAGCAGTACTTC.

The CDR3 protein is CASSQYGRGGLYEQYF. The CDR3, as DNA: TGTGCCAGCAGCCAATACGGGCGGGGGGGCCTCTACGAGCAGTACTTC. The genes are TRBV4-2 and TRBJ2-7, with TRBD2 matching 9 bases. V shed 2 bases and J 3 bases; nucleotides not matched to a gene: 8. The CDR3 extends over 16 amino acids. Germline-derived CDR1 and CDR2 are LGHNA and YNFKEQ.

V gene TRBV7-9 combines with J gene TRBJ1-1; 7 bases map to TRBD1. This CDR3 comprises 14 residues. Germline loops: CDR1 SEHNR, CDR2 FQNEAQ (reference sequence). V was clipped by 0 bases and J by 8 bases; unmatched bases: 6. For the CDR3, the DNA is TGTGCCAGCAGCTTAGCGATATTGGGACAGGAAGCTTTCTTT. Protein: CASSLAILGQEAFF.

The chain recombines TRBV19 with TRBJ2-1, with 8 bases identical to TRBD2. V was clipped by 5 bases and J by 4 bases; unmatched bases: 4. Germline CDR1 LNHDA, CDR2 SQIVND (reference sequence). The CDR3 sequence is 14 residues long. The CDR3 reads CASSETGGYNEQFF. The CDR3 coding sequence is TGTGCCAGTAGTGAAACGGGGGGGTACAATGAGCAGTTCTTC.

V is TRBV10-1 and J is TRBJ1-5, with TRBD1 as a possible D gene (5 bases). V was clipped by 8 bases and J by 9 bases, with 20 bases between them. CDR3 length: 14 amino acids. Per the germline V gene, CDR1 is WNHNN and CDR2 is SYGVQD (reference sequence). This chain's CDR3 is CASARSGQFLPQHF. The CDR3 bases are TGCGCCAGCGCCAGATCAGGGCAATTTTTGCCCCAGCATTTT.

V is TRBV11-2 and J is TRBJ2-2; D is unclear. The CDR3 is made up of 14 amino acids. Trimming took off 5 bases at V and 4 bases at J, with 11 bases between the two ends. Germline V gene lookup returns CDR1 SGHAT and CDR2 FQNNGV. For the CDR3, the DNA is TGTGCCAGCAGCCCGCTGCGAGTCACCGGGGAGCTGTTTTTT. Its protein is CASSPLRVTGELFF.

The CDR3 protein is CASSATGNQGDTEAFF. CDR3 DNA sequence: TGTGCCAGCTCAGCCACAGGGAATCAGGGGGACACTGAAGCTTTCTTT. The chain combines TRBV18 with TRBJ1-1; 7 nucleotides line up with TRBD1. The CDR3 covers 16 residues. The junction had 12 bases not matched to a gene; V was cut back by 5 bases and J by 3 bases. Germline CDR1 and CDR2: KGHSH and LQKENI.

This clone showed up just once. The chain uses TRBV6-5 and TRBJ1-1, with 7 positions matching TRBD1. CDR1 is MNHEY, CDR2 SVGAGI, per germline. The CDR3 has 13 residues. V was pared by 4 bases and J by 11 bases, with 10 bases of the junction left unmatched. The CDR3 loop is CASSLGTDFTAFF. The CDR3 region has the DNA TGTGCCAGCAGTTTGGGGACAGATTTCACGGCTTTCTTT.

The CDR3 protein is CASSLPDRSPLAEQYF. Here the CDR3 DNA reads TGTGCCAGCAGCTTGCCGGACAGATCCCCTCTTGCCGAGCAGTACTTC. The V call is TRBV7-8, the J call TRBJ2-7, with a tentative D call TRBD1 (6 bases). Germline loops: CDR1 SGHVS, CDR2 FQNEAQ. This CDR3 spans 16 amino acids. Trimming cost V 3 bases and J 6 bases, with 21 bases left between them.

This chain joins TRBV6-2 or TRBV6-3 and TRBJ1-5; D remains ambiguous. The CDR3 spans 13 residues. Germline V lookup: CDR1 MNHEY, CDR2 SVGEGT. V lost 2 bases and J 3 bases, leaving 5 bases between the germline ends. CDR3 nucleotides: TGTGCCAGCAGTTACACTTACAATCAGCCCCAGCATTTT. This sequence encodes CASSYTYNQPQHF.

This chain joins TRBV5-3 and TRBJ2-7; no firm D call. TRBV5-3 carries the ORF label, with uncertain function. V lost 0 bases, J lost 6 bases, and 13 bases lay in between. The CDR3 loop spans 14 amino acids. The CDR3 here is CARSLGLVLSEQYF. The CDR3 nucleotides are TGTGCCAGAAGCTTGGGGCTAGTTCTCTCCGAGCAGTACTTC.